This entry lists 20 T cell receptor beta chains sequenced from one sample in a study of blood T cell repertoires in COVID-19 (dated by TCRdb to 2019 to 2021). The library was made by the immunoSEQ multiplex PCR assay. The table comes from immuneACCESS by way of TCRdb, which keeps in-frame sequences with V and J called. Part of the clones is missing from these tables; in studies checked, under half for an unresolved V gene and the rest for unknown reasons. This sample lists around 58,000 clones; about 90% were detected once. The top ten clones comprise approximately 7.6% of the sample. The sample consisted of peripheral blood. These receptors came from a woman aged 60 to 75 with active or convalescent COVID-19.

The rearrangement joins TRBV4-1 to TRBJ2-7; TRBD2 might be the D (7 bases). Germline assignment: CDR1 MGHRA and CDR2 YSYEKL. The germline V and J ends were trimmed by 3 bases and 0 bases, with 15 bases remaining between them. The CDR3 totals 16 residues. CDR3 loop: CASSHPWGGGSYEQYF. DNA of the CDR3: TGCGCCAGCAGCCACCCCTGGGGAGGGGGCTCCTACGAGCAGTACTTC.

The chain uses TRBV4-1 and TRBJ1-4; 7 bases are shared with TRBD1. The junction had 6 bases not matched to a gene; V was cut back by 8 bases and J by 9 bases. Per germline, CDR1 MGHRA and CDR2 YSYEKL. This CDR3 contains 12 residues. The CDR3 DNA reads TGCGCCAGCCTAGCACAGGGGAAAAAACTGTTTTTT. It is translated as CASLAQGKKLFF.

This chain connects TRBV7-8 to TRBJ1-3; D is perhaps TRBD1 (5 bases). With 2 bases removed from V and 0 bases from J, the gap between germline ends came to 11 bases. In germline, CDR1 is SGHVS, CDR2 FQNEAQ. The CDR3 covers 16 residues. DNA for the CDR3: TGTGCCAGCAGCTTAAGTCACAGGCCCTCTGGAAACACCATATATTTT. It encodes CASSLSHRPSGNTIYF. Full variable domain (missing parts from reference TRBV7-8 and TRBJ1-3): GAGVSQSPRYKVAKRGQDVALRCDPISGHVSLFWYQQALGQGPEFLTYFQNEAQLDKSGLPSDRFFAERPEGSVSTLKIQRTQQEDSAVYLCASSLSHRPSGNTIYFGEGSWLTVV.

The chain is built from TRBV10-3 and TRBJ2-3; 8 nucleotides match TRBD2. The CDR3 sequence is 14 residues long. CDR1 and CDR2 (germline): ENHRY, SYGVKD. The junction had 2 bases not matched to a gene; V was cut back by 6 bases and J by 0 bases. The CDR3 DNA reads TGTGCCATCAGGAGCGGGAGCAGCACAGATACGCAGTATTTT. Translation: CAIRSGSSTDTQYF.

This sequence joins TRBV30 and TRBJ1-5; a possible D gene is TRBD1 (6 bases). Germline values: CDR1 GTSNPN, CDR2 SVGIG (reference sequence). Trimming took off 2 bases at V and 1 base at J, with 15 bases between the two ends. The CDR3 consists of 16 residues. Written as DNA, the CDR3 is TGTGCCTGGAGTAAGAAGGGGGTGGGCAGCAATCAGCCCCAGCATTTT. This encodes CAWSKKGVGSNQPQHF.

The CDR3 reads CASSLPSRSEAFF. CDR3 nucleotide sequence: TGTGCCAGCAGCTTACCCTCCAGGTCTGAAGCTTTCTTT. The V gene is TRBV28, the J gene TRBJ1-1; unclear D gene. Trimming removed 6 bases from V and 6 bases from J, with 14 bases in between. Germline V gives CDR1 MDHEN, CDR2 SYDVKM. CDR3 length: 13 residues.

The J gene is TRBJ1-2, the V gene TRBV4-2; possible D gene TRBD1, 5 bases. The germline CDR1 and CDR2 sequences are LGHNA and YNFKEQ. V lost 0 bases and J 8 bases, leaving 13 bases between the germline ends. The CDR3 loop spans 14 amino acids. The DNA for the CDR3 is TGTGCCAGCAGCCAAGATCGGGGGACGGAGGGCTACACCTTC. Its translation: CASSQDRGTEGYTF.

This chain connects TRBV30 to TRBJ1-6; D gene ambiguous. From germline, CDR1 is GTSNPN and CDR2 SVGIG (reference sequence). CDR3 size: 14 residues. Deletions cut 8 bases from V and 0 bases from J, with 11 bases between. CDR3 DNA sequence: TGTGCCGGAGTGGTCCCCTCCTATAATTCACCCCTCCACTTT. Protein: CAGVVPSYNSPLHF.

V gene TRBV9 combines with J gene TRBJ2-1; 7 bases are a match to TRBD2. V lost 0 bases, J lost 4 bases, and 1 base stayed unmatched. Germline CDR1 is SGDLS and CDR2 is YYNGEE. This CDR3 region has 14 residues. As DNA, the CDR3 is TGTGCCAGCAGCGTAGTGGGGGGGTACAATGAGCAGTTCTTC. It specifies CASSVVGGYNEQFF.

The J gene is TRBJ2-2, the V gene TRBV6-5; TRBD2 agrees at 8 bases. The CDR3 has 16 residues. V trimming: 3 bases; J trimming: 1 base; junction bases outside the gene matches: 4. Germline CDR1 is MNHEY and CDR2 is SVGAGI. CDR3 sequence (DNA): TGTGCCAGCAGTTATCCCGGGACTAGGAACACCGGGGAGCTGTTTTTT. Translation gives CASSYPGTRNTGELFF.

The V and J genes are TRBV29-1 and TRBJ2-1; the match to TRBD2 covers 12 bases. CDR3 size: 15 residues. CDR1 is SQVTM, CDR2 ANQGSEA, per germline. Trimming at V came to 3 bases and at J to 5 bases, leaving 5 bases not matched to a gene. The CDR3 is CSVDGTSGPNNEQFF. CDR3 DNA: TGCAGCGTTGATGGGACTAGCGGGCCCAACAATGAGCAGTTCTTC.

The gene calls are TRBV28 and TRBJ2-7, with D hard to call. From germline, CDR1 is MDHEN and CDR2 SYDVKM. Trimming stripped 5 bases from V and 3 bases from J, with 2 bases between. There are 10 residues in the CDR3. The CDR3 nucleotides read TGTGCCAGCAGTCACTACGAGCAGTACTTC. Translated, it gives CASSHYEQYF.

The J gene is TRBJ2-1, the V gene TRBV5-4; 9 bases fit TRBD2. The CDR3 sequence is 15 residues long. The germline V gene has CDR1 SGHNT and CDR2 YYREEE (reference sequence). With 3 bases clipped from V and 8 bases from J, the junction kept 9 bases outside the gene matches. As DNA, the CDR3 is TGTGCCAGCAGCTCGGGACTAGCCCATCGCGATGAGCAGTTCTTC. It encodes CASSSGLAHRDEQFF. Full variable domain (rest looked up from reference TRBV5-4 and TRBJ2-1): ETGVTQSPTHLIKTRGQQVTLRCSSQSGHNTVSWYQQALGQGPQFIFQYYREEENGRGNFPPRFSGLQFPNYSSELNVNALELDDSALYLCASSSGLAHRDEQFFGPGTRLTVL.

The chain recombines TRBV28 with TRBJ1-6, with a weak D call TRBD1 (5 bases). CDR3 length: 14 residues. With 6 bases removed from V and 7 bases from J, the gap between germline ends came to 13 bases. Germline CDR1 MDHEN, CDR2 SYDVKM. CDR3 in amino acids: CASRQDPRNSPLHF. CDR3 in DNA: TGTGCCAGCAGACAGGATCCCAGGAATTCACCCCTCCACTTT.

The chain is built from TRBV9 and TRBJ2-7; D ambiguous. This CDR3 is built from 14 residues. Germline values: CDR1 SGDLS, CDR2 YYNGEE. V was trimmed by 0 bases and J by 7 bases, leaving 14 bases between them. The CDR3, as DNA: TGTGCCAGCAGCGTAGGTGAGGCGGCCCAGGAGCAGTACTTC. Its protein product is CASSVGEAAQEQYF.

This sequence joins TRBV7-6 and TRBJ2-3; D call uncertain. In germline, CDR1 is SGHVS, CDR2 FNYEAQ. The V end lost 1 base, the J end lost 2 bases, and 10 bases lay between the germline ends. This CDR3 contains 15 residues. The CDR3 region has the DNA TGTGCCAGCAGCTTAGTTGGGCAAAACACAGATACGCAGTATTTT. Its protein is CASSLVGQNTDTQYF.

CDR3 amino acids: CASSFNRASGTNTGELFF. The CDR3 nucleotides read TGTGCCAGCAGTTTCAACAGGGCTAGCGGGACGAACACCGGGGAGCTGTTTTTT. This rearrangement joins TRBV6-2 or TRBV6-3 to TRBJ2-2; 9 nucleotides line up with TRBD2. This CDR3 region has 18 residues. The V and J ends lost 4 bases and 0 bases, in that order; junction bases with no gene match: 9. Per the germline V gene, CDR1 is MNHEY and CDR2 is SVGEGT.

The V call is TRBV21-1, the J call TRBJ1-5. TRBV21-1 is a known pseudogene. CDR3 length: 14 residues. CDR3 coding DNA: TGTGCCAGCAGCCCCGGGGGAGGGAGCCCGCCCCAGCATTTT. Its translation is CASSPGGGSPPQHF.

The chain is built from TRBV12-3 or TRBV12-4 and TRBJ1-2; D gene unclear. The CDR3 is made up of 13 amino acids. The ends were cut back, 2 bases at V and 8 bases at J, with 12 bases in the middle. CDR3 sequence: CASSLNGEVGYTF. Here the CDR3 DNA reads TGTGCCAGCAGTTTAAATGGGGAGGTGGGCTACACCTTC.

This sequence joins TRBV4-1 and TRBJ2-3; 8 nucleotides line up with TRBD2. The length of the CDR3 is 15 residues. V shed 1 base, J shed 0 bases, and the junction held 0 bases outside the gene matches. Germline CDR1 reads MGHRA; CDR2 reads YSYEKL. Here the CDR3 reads CASSQAGGSTDTQYF. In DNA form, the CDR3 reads TGCGCCAGCAGCCAAGCGGGGGGGAGCACAGATACGCAGTATTTT.